The 30 T cell receptor beta chains listed next were all sequenced from one sample in a study of identical twins. In TCRdb, the 5' RACE reads were re-called with MiXCR into one record per CDR3 protein. The data contain hundreds of thousands of distinct CDR3 sequences, over 9% of them singletons. This sample also appeared in a second study, on yellow fever vaccine responses in identical twins.

The sequenced material came from PBMCs. The receptors derive from a woman between 18 and 29 years old in good health.

The gene calls are TRBV7-9 and TRBJ2-1, with D possibly TRBD2 on 6 matching bases. This CDR3 is 16 amino acids long. Germline V lookup: CDR1 SEHNR, CDR2 FQNEAQ (reference sequence). V lost 5 bases, J lost 0 bases, and 14 bases lay in between. CDR3 sequence (DNA): TGTGCCAGCAGCACGGGACTCATGCGCTCCTACAATGAGCAGTTCTTC. It encodes CASSTGLMRSYNEQFF.

The chain has TRBV20-1 and TRBJ2-2; 9 bases fit TRBD2. This CDR3 contains 15 residues. From germline, CDR1 is DFQATT and CDR2 SNEGSKA (reference sequence). The V gene end was trimmed by 0 bases and the J gene end by 8 bases; junction bases not matched to a gene: 7. As DNA, the CDR3 is TGCAGTGCTAGAGATTTAACTAGCGGGCTGGGGGAGCTGTTTTTT. Its protein product is CSARDLTSGLGELFF.

In this sample, this clonotype turned up a few times. The chain is built from TRBV12-3 or TRBV12-4 and TRBJ2-3; tentatively, D is TRBD1 (5 bases). The CDR3 spans 14 residues. V was cut by 7 bases and J by 2 bases, with 13 bases left in between. CDR3 region: CASTPDMDTDTQYF. The CDR3 DNA is TGTGCCAGCACCCCGGACATGGACACAGATACGCAGTATTTT.

The chain links TRBV20-1 to TRBJ2-5, with TRBD2 identical over 12 bases. Per the germline V gene, CDR1 is DFQATT and CDR2 is SNEGSKA (reference sequence). This CDR3 has 16 amino acids. The trim removed 3 bases at V and 5 bases at J, leaving 10 bases unmatched. The CDR3 loop is CSASPPSGGAVETQYF. In DNA form, the CDR3 reads TGCAGTGCTAGTCCTCCTAGCGGGGGGGCTGTGGAGACCCAGTACTTC.

This rearrangement joins TRBV6-1 to TRBJ1-1; 9 bases are a match to TRBD1. V was pared by 6 bases and J by 2 bases, with 10 bases of the junction left unmatched. The germline V gene encodes CDR1 MNHNS and CDR2 SASEGT. There are 16 residues in the CDR3. CDR3 loop: CASRPTGGPYNTEAFF. The CDR3, as DNA: TGTGCCAGCAGACCTACAGGGGGCCCCTACAACACTGAAGCTTTCTTT.

The gene calls are TRBV25-1 and TRBJ2-7, with D unresolved. The germline V and J ends were trimmed by 1 base and 6 bases, with 7 bases remaining between them. The CDR3 is made up of 12 amino acids. Germline assignment: CDR1 MGHDK and CDR2 SYGVNS. CDR3 sequence: CASSESLGEQYF. CDR3 sequence (DNA): TGTGCCAGCAGTGAATCTCTGGGCGAGCAGTACTTC.

The sample holds a few counts of this clonotype. This chain connects TRBV29-1 to TRBJ2-7; D may be TRBD2 (7 bases). Looked up from germline, CDR1 is SQVTM and CDR2 is ANQGSEA. This CDR3 region has 14 residues. Trimming shortened V by 6 bases and J by 5 bases, and 20 bases separated the two germline ends. The CDR3: CSVTWGGAEDEQYF. DNA of the CDR3: TGCAGCGTAACTTGGGGGGGGGCCGAAGACGAGCAGTACTTC.

This clonotype was picked up many times. At one end the junction does not follow the germline gene, possibly because of a read error. This chain links TRBV4-1 with TRBJ2-7; no definite D call. The CDR3 spans 12 residues. The germline gives CDR1 MGHRA, CDR2 YSYEKL. The CDR3 nucleotides read TGTGCCAGCAGCCCCCGGCCCGGGGAGCAGTACTTC. Encoded protein: CASSPRPGEQYF.

A few counts support this clonotype. The chain carries TRBV4-2 and TRBJ2-3, with D perhaps matching TRBD1 or TRBD2 (6 bases each). V lost 0 bases, J lost 3 bases, and 13 bases lay in between. Looked up from germline, CDR1 is LGHNA and CDR2 is YNFKEQ. The CDR3 has 16 residues. The CDR3 spells CASSQDVGGGTDTQYF. The CDR3, as DNA: TGTGCCAGCAGCCAAGACGTGGGGGGCGGGACAGATACGCAGTATTTT.

This clonotype has more than one count but fewer than ten. The chain carries TRBV18 and TRBJ1-1, with 7 positions matching TRBD1. Germline trimming cut 1 base from V and 1 base from J; bases unmatched to any gene: 3. Germline loops: CDR1 KGHSH, CDR2 LQKENI. The CDR3 length is 15 residues. The CDR3 loop reads CASSPLRTGNTEAFF. CDR3 bases: TGTGCCAGCTCACCACTTAGGACAGGGAACACTGAAGCTTTCTTT.

The gene calls are TRBV6-1 and TRBJ2-7; TRBD1 aligns across 8 bases. The germline V gene encodes CDR1 MNHNS and CDR2 SASEGT. The CDR3 spans 13 residues. V lost 4 bases, J lost 6 bases, and 5 bases stayed unmatched. For the CDR3, the DNA is TGTGCCAGCAGTGCGTGGACAGGGACCGAGCAGTACTTC. Translation gives CASSAWTGTEQYF.

This clonotype was seen only a few times. This rearrangement joins TRBV5-5 to TRBJ2-1; D may be TRBD2 (7 bases). Germline V gene data show CDR1 as SGHKS and CDR2 as YYEKEE (reference sequence). The CDR3 totals 14 residues. Trimming stripped 9 bases from V and 5 bases from J, with 18 bases between. CDR3 protein: CATRGAPENNEQFF. Written as DNA, the CDR3 is TGTGCCACCCGGGGGGCACCCGAGAACAATGAGCAGTTCTTC.

This clonotype was detected a few times. The J gene is TRBJ2-3, the V gene TRBV27; D unclear. The V end was cut by 3 bases, the J end by 1 base, with 11 bases between. The germline V gene has CDR1 MNHEY and CDR2 SMNVEV (reference sequence). The CDR3 spans 15 residues. The DNA of the CDR3 is TGTGCCAGCAGTTTGGGTCGGCAGGGCACAGATACGCAGTATTTT. Translation: CASSLGRQGTDTQYF.

This clonotype was found a few times. The chain couples TRBV2 to TRBJ2-7; perhaps TRBD2 as D (6 bases). Between the trimmed V and J ends, which lost 6 bases and 4 bases, there was a span of 16 bases. CDR3 length equals 14 residues. CDR1 and CDR2 from the germline V gene are SNHLY and FYNNEI. This chain's CDR3 is CASSPGTPNYEQYF. CDR3 sequence (DNA): TGTGCCAGCAGCCCCGGGACTCCGAATTACGAGCAGTACTTC.

Only a few counts were recorded for this clonotype. V usage is TRBV20-1 and J usage is TRBJ2-5; 9 nucleotides agree with TRBD2. Losses at the gene ends were 6 bases for V and 1 base for J; bases not matched to a gene: 12. This CDR3 contains 16 residues. CDR1 and CDR2 from the germline V gene are DFQATT and SNEGSKA (reference sequence). CDR3 coding DNA: TGCAGTGCCCACACTTCCCCTAGCGGGGCCCAAGAGACCCAGTACTTC. Translated: CSAHTSPSGAQETQYF.

With respect to this clonotype: The conserved final phenylalanine or tryptophan is absent from the CDR3, which likely points to a read error. The limits of the CDR3 on the DNA are not certain, so only TCRdb's listed CDR3 is given. The genes are TRBV15 and TRBJ2-5; TRBD2, the table's D call, was not compared with the DNA. The CDR3 extends over 10 residues, inclusive of both ends. Germline loops: CDR1 LNHNV, CDR2 YYDKDF (reference sequence). The CDR3 sequence: CATSRDKGHV.

This clonotype was seen at least ten times. CDR3 sequence reads: CASLGTSGGEQYV. The CDR3 nucleotides read TGCGCCAGCCTGGGGACTAGCGGGGGCGAGCAGTACGTC. This chain links TRBV10-1 with TRBJ2-7; 14 bases agree with TRBD2. CDR3 length: 13 amino acids. Trimming removed 8 bases from V and 6 bases from J; junction bases left unmatched: 3. Germline V lookup: CDR1 WNHNN, CDR2 SYGVQD (reference sequence).

This chain uses TRBV3-1 with TRBJ2-2; D is undetermined. CDR3 size: 14 residues. With 0 bases removed from V and 6 bases from J, the gap between germline ends came to 8 bases. Germline V gene lookup returns CDR1 LGHDT and CDR2 YNNKEL (reference sequence). CDR3 in amino acids: CASSQDIRAGELFF. In DNA form, the CDR3 reads TGTGCCAGCAGCCAAGATATCCGGGCCGGGGAGCTGTTTTTT.

The V call is TRBV2, the J call TRBJ2-7; TRBD2 is a possible D gene (5 bases). The V gene's germline CDR1 is SNHLY and CDR2 FYNNEI. CDR3 size: 14 residues. V lost 0 bases and J 7 bases, leaving 13 bases between the germline ends. CDR3 in DNA: TGTGCCAGCAGTGAAGCCACGGAGGTCCCAGAGCAGTACGTC. It codes for CASSEATEVPEQYV.

This clonotype was picked up a small number of times. The CDR3 region is CAISAGGLSTDTQYF. The CDR3 DNA sequence: TGTGCCATCAGTGCGGGGGGGCTAAGCACAGATACGCAGTATTTT. The J gene is TRBJ2-3, the V gene TRBV10-3, with 8 bases matching TRBD2. The junction had 3 bases not matched to a gene; V was cut back by 4 bases and J by 0 bases. Germline assignment: CDR1 ENHRY and CDR2 SYGVKD. CDR3 size: 15 residues.

The rearrangement joins TRBV7-9 to TRBJ2-5; D unclear. The CDR3 runs 12 residues. CDR1 and CDR2 (germline): SEHNR, FQNEAQ (reference sequence). V lost 4 bases to trimming and J lost 5 bases, with 8 bases between them. DNA of the CDR3: TGTGCCAGCAGCTCTACTTGGGAGACCCAGTACTTC. This gives the protein CASSSTWETQYF.

The chain links TRBV7-6 to TRBJ2-6; unclear D gene. This CDR3 is 18 amino acids long. Trimming removed 5 bases from V and 0 bases from J, with 17 bases in between. CDR1 and CDR2 (germline): SGHVS, FNYEAQ. The DNA for the CDR3 is TGTGCCAGCAGCACCGAGGCCCCCCTACTCTCTGGGGCCAACGTCCTGACTTTC. This encodes CASSTEAPLLSGANVLTF.

The chain carries TRBV7-2 and TRBJ1-5; D remains unclear. Trimming pared 1 base from V and 0 bases from J, leaving 7 bases between. The CDR3 runs to 15 residues. CDR1 SGHTA and CDR2 FQGNSA come from the germline V gene. In DNA form, the CDR3 reads TGTGCCAGCAGCTTAGGGTGGAATAGCAATCAGCCCCAGCATTTT. This sequence encodes CASSLGWNSNQPQHF.

Ten or more counts support this clonotype. The rearrangement joins TRBV7-6 to TRBJ2-1, with TRBD1 matching over 7 bases. The germline CDR1 and CDR2 sequences are SGHVS and FNYEAQ. This CDR3 region has 15 residues. Germline trimming cut 4 bases from V and 4 bases from J; bases unmatched to any gene: 7. In nucleotides, the CDR3 is TGTGCCAGCAGCTCACGGACAGGCCCTTACAATGAGCAGTTCTTC. Its translation: CASSSRTGPYNEQFF.

The chain combines TRBV9 with TRBJ1-3; no definite D call. The CDR3 sequence is 14 residues long. Per the germline V gene, CDR1 is SGDLS and CDR2 is YYNGEE. V dropped 5 bases and J dropped 0 bases, with 9 bases sitting between them. The DNA for the CDR3 is TGTGCCAGCAGGGCAGAATTCTCTGGAAACACCATATATTTT. This encodes CASRAEFSGNTIYF.

The rearrangement joins TRBV20-1 to TRBJ1-6, with TRBD1 identical over 8 bases. This CDR3 is 15 amino acids long. The V and J ends lost 1 base and 6 bases, in that order; junction bases with no gene match: 5. CDR1 is DFQATT and CDR2 is SNEGSKA in the germline V gene (reference sequence). The CDR3 region has the DNA TGCAGTGCTAGAGGCCCAGGGGGCGGTAATTCACCCCTCCACTTT. Its protein product is CSARGPGGGNSPLHF.

This clonotype occurred many times. The V and J genes are TRBV12-3 or TRBV12-4 and TRBJ2-1, with D uncertain. The CDR3 runs to 14 residues. The V gene lost 2 bases and the J gene lost 6 bases, with 11 bases spanning the gap. This chain's CDR3 is CASSLQETVNEQFF. The DNA for the CDR3 is TGTGCCAGCAGTTTACAGGAGACGGTCAATGAGCAGTTCTTC.

A few counts support this clonotype. The CDR3 is CASSESHGSHYEQYF. CDR3 DNA sequence: TGCGCCAGCAGTGAGTCTCATGGATCCCACTACGAGCAGTACTTC. V and J are TRBV10-1 and TRBJ2-7; D gene ambiguous. The CDR3 covers 15 residues. V gave up 0 bases and J gave up 3 bases, with 12 bases separating them. CDR1 is WNHNN and CDR2 is SYGVQD in the germline V gene (reference sequence).

The chain recombines TRBV2 with TRBJ2-7; D remains unclear. The CDR3 extends over 13 amino acids. Germline lookup yields CDR1 SNHLY and CDR2 FYNNEI. Trimming left V 1 base short and J 2 bases short, with 6 bases between. CDR3: CASSEEGAYEQYV. The CDR3 DNA sequence: TGTGCCAGCAGTGAAGAAGGAGCCTACGAGCAGTACGTC.

The chain joins TRBV11-3 to TRBJ1-1; 7 bases fit TRBD1. The V gene's germline CDR1 is SGHNT and CDR2 YENEEA. V gave up 4 bases and J gave up 4 bases; unmatched junction bases: 9. The length of the CDR3 is 15 residues. CDR3 sequence (DNA): TGTGCCAGCAGCTCCTCGATAGACAGGGCCACTGAAGCTTTCTTT. This sequence encodes CASSSSIDRATEAFF.